The 15 T cell receptor beta chains presented below share a single source sample, sequenced in a study of low-dose radiotherapy and immunotherapy resistance in tumors. Documented time point: before trial treatment. TRAV- and TRBV-specific primers were used for first-strand cDNA, which covered alpha and beta chains. The authors amplified TCRs for about 20 PCR cycles with a constant-region primer and a V-primer adapter. TCRdb itself ran the reads through MiXCR, one entry per CDR3 protein. This sample has fewer than 90,000 distinct CDR3 sequences, with approximately 20% found just once. The material was PBMCs, obtained before treatment. These TCRs come from a male donor with prostate cancer.

This clonotype was counted ten times or more. V gene TRBV29-1 combines with J gene TRBJ1-2; D remains ambiguous. The CDR3 covers 12 residues. Looked up from germline, CDR1 is SQVTM and CDR2 is ANQGSEA. Trimming cost V 3 bases and J 4 bases, with 9 bases left between them. The CDR3 DNA reads as TGCAGCGTTGATATAGGGTCCTATGGCTACACCTTC. Translated, it gives CSVDIGSYGYTF. The full variable domain, completed using reference TRBV29-1 and TRBJ1-2, is SAVISQKPSRDICQRGTSLTIQCQVDSQVTMMFWYRQQPGQSLTLIATANQGSEATYESGFVIDKFPISRPNLTFSTLTVSNMSPEDSSIYLCSVDIGSYGYTFGSGTRLTVV.

This clonotype has ten or more counts. As DNA, the CDR3 is TGTGCCAGCAGCCACCAAAGACTAGCCGGCACCGGGGAGCTGTTTTTT. Translated, it gives CASSHQRLAGTGELFF. V gene TRBV3-1 combines with J gene TRBJ2-2, with 7 bases fitting TRBD2. Germline values: CDR1 LGHDT, CDR2 YNNKEL (reference sequence). The CDR3 is 16 residues long. The ends lost 3 bases at V and 4 bases at J; junction bases unmatched: 8.

This clonotype occurred many times. The rearrangement uses TRBV7-9 and TRBJ1-4; D is possibly TRBD1 (6 bases). Trimming removed 5 bases from V and 4 bases from J, with 20 bases in between. The CDR3 contains 17 residues. CDR1 and CDR2 (germline): SEHNR, FQNEAQ (reference sequence). The CDR3 DNA is TGTGCCAGCAGCCAGAACTTGGGGGCCAGCGTTAATGAAAAACTGTTTTTT. Residues: CASSQNLGASVNEKLFF. The variable domain in full, completed from reference TRBV7-9 and TRBJ1-4, reads DTGVSQNPRHKITKRGQNVTFRCDPISEHNRLYWYRQTLGQGPEFLTYFQNEAQLEKSRLLSDRFSAERPKGSFSTLEIQRTEQGDSAMYLCASSQNLGASVNEKLFFGSGTQLSVL.

In its sample, this clonotype was seen many times. The chain links TRBV5-1 to TRBJ2-6; D is ambiguous. This CDR3 has 16 residues. Germline CDR1 is SGHRS and CDR2 is YFSETQ. Trimming removed 2 bases at V and 0 bases at J, with 9 bases between. Here the CDR3 DNA reads TGCGCCAGCAGCTTCTTAAGCGTCTCTGGGGCCAACGTCCTGACTTTC. Translating gives CASSFLSVSGANVLTF.

This clonotype came up many times. The genes are TRBV5-1 and TRBJ2-1; 8 bases line up with TRBD2. The CDR3 covers 17 residues. The ends lost 4 bases at V and 8 bases at J; junction bases unmatched: 17. The germline CDR1 and CDR2 sequences are SGHRS and YFSETQ. The CDR3: CASSLQSGGGALDEQFF. The CDR3 bases are TGCGCCAGCAGCCTTCAGAGCGGGGGAGGGGCGCTCGATGAGCAGTTCTTC. Combining the CDR3 with reference TRBV5-1 and TRBJ2-1 gives the whole variable domain KAGVTQTPRYLIKTRGQQVTLSCSPISGHRSVSWYQQTPGQGLQFLFEYFSETQRNKGNFPGRFSGRQFSNSRSEMNVSTLELGDSALYLCASSLQSGGGALDEQFFGPGTRLTVL.

This clonotype was seen a handful of times. This rearrangement joins TRBV11-2 to TRBJ2-7; D gene uncertain. Germline CDR1 is SGHAT and CDR2 is FQNNGV. CDR3 length: 13 residues. The germline V and J ends were trimmed by 2 bases and 3 bases, with 8 bases remaining between them. The CDR3 sequence: CASSLRGNYEQYF. In DNA, the CDR3 is TGTGCCAGCAGCTTACGAGGAAACTACGAGCAGTACTTC.

This clonotype was picked up many times. This chain uses TRBV4-3 with TRBJ2-7, with D perhaps TRBD1 (5 bases). Germline V gene data show CDR1 as LGHNA and CDR2 as YSLEER. This CDR3 is 14 amino acids long. V was pared by 0 bases and J by 5 bases, with 11 bases between. The CDR3 here is CASSQDRVVHEQYF. As DNA, the CDR3 is TGCGCCAGCAGCCAAGACAGGGTTGTACACGAGCAGTACTTC.

This clonotype has ten or more counts. V is TRBV30 and J is TRBJ2-7, with a possible D match to TRBD2 (6 bases). Deletions cut 0 bases from V and 3 bases from J, with 12 bases between. CDR3 length equals 14 residues. CDR1 and CDR2 from the germline V gene are GTSNPN and SVGIG (reference sequence). The CDR3 DNA reads TGTGCCTGGAGTGTTGGAGGGGAGAGCTACGAGCAGTACTTC. It is translated as CAWSVGGESYEQYF.

This clonotype came up many times. The chain carries TRBV6-1 and TRBJ1-2, with D unresolved. The V end was cut by 7 bases, the J end by 5 bases, with 11 bases between. The CDR3 covers 12 residues. Germline V gives CDR1 MNHNS, CDR2 SASEGT. In DNA, the CDR3 is TGTGCCAGCACCCCTAGTCAGTATGGCTACACCTTC. This translates into CASTPSQYGYTF.

This clonotype was seen ten or more times. This chain uses TRBV7-8 with TRBJ2-1; TRBD1 is a possible D gene (5 bases). This CDR3 is built from 12 residues. Trimming took 1 base from V and 8 from J, leaving 6 bases between them. CDR1 is SGHVS and CDR2 is FQNEAQ in the germline V gene. The CDR3 DNA sequence: TGTGCCAGCAGCTTAGAAGGGGATGAGCAGTTCTTC. Translated, it gives CASSLEGDEQFF.

This clonotype was seen at least ten times. The chain carries TRBV10-1 and TRBJ2-7; D may be TRBD2 (6 bases). V gave up 8 bases and J gave up 7 bases, with 9 bases separating them. Germline-derived CDR1 and CDR2 are WNHNN and SYGVQD (reference sequence). The CDR3 totals 10 residues. The CDR3 coding sequence is TGCGCCAGCCTCCGGGAGGAGCAGTACTTC. Residues: CASLREEQYF.

This clonotype was seen at least ten times. The rearrangement uses TRBV28 and TRBJ1-2; 7 bases fit TRBD1. Trimming took 6 bases from V and 4 from J; bases not matched to a gene: 11. The CDR3 is made up of 15 amino acids. Germline CDR1 MDHEN, CDR2 SYDVKM. The CDR3 DNA follows: TGTGCCAGCAGCCCCGGAGGGGGCGGGAGCTATGGCTACACCTTC. This sequence encodes CASSPGGGGSYGYTF.

As for this clonotype: A read error likely explains this, since a far larger clone differs by one base. V is TRBV12-3 or TRBV12-4 and J is TRBJ2-1; 11 nucleotides line up with TRBD2. The CDR3 runs to 15 residues. V was clipped by 6 bases and J by 10 bases; unmatched bases: 11. CDR3 loop: CASSGTSGSSYEQFF. The CDR3 DNA is TGTGCCAGCAGCGGAACTAGCGGGAGCTCCTACGAGCAGTTCTTC.

This clonotype has at least ten counts. Written as DNA, the CDR3 is TGTGCCAGCACCCACCGGGTCCTCAACACTGAAGCTTTCTTT. Its protein product is CASTHRVLNTEAFF. The V gene is TRBV28, the J gene TRBJ1-1; D gene ambiguous. In germline, CDR1 is MDHEN, CDR2 SYDVKM. CDR3 length: 14 amino acids. Trimming stripped 7 bases from V and 2 bases from J, with 14 bases between.

This clonotype was recorded at least ten times. V usage is TRBV15 and J usage is TRBJ2-5; D call uncertain. The CDR3 loop spans 14 amino acids. Germline loops: CDR1 LNHNV, CDR2 YYDKDF (reference sequence). Trimming took 0 bases from V and 5 from J, leaving 10 bases between them. CDR3 DNA sequence: TGTGCCACCAGCAGAGATCCAGCCGCCGAGACCCAGTACTTC. This gives the protein CATSRDPAAETQYF.